This T cell receptor beta chain was documented in a study of CD8 T cells in Susac syndrome (dated by TCRdb to the late 2010s). Broadly, across the study: Whether CD8+ T cell activation and differentiation in Susac syndrome was antigen driven was tested using repertoire sequencing. What the research found in general, with its limitations: The number of individuals in the TCR sequencing and HLA analysis was acknowledged as relatively small.

On this clonotype itself: Its antigen is unknown. Base qualities are not at hand, and no much larger clone is one base apart.

RNA was extracted using the RNeasy kit, and about 0.5 to 1 ug of the RNA was reverse transcribed with random hexamers. The immunoSEQ multiplex PCR assay, which covers 54 Vbeta and 13 Jbeta segments, was used to amplify TCR beta CDR3 regions. PCR amplification bias was corrected by using a synthetic template baseline for primer optimization and computational correction. As for the authors' bioinformatics: Reads were assigned to V, D and J genes according to IMGT and analyzed in immunoSEQ Analyzer, with only productive sequences retained. Clonality was calculated as one minus the Shannon entropy normalized by log2 of the number of productive unique sequences. For each patient and control, public and private clones were evaluated within the 100 most prevalent clones. Susac-specific clones were defined as absent from healthy and MS cohorts, 1052 published viral clones and other ImmuneACCESS disease sequences. In TCRdb, the public reads were trimmed at Q25 with fastp and aligned with MiXCR, with productive beta chains retained. Every distinct CDR3 protein forms one entry, paired with its most common genes and DNA. The authors' filters were not applied to this entry. Counted in this sample were 100,000 to 150,000 distinct CDR3 sequences; about 94% of them appeared once. The ten largest clones represent about 0.12% of the sample.

Peripheral blood CD8+ and CD4+ T cells from healthy donors, Susac syndrome patients and multiple sclerosis patients were profiled by high-throughput TCR beta sequencing. Treatment-naive patients with stable or active relapsing-remitting disease fulfilling revised McDonald criteria were used as multiple sclerosis controls. Bulk CD8+ and CD4+ T cells were purified by magnetic negative isolation, while CD8+ TEMRA cells were enriched using FACS. Blood was drawn into EDTA tubes, processed within 24 hours, and PBMCs were isolated by density gradient centrifugation. PBMCs intended for TCR sequencing were cryopreserved in liquid nitrogen and were subsequently thawed in a 37 degrees C water bath. Purity of sorted or isolated CD4+, CD8+ and CD8+ TEMRA cells was at least 90%. From the cysteine up to the phenylalanine, the CDR3 has a length of 16 residues. Solely the CDR3 DNA is kept, with 48 bases framed from the first base. CDR1 MGHRA and CDR2 YSYEKL were looked up in the germline V gene. Trimming takes 0 bases off V and 8 bases off J; junction bases not matched to a gene: 8.

Sequenced: CD4+ T cells from PBMCs. This sequence was found in a human donor with multiple sclerosis. The V and J genes are TRBV4-1 and TRBJ2-1; the central 9 bases match TRBD1. The DNA sequence is given as TGCGCCAGCAGCCAAGATCTCGGACAGGGGATCGATGAGCAGTTCTTC. Its product reads: CASSQDLGQGIDEQFF.